This record covers a single T cell receptor beta chain. Antigen: not known. Only in-frame clones appear in the TCRdb table, and some are missing; sequencing was by immunoSEQ multiplex PCR. This sample carries over 150,000 clones, around 88% of them seen once, and the ten largest clones take about 2.3%. The sample comes from a study of cytomegalovirus exposure and HLA in healthy donors. Study results and limitations: The study labeled around 160 TCR beta chains cytomegalovirus-associated. Confirmation in vitro established that a few CMV-associated chains were specific for CMV antigens.

Per the germline V gene, CDR1 is MNHEY and CDR2 is SMNVEV (reference sequence). With V trimmed by 0 bases and J by 0 bases, 8 bases remained unmatched. The CDR3 consists of 18 residues. The clonotype originates from a woman aged 18-29 years in good health and CMV-seronegative. V gene TRBV27 combines with J gene TRBJ1-5, with TRBD1 identical over 7 bases. Source material: PBMCs. In nucleotides, the CDR3 is TGTGCCAGCAGTTTATCCGCCAGGGGGACCTATAGCAATCAGCCCCAGCATTTT. It yields the protein CASSLSARGTYSNQPQHF.